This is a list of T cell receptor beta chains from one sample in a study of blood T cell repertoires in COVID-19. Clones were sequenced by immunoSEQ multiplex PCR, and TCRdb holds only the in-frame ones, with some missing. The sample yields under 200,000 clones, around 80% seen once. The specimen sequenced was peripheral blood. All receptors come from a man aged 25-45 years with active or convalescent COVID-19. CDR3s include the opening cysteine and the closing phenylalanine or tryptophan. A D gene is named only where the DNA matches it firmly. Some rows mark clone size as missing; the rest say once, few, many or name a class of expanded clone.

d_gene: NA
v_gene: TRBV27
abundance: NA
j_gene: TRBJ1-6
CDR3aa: CASSPDGGGSYNSPLHF
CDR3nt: TGTGCCAGCAGTCCGGACGGAGGAGGATCCTATAATTCACCCCTCCACTTT

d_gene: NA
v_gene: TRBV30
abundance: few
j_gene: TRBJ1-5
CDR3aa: CAWGTGGVQPQHF
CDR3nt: TGTGCCTGGGGTACTGGAGGGGTTCAGCCCCAGCATTTT

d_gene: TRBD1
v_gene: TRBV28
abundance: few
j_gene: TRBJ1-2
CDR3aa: CASTRGPSTAYGYTF
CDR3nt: TGTGCCAGCACTAGGGGGCCCTCGACCGCCTATGGCTACACCTTC

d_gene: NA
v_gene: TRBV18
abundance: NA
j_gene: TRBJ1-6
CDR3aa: CASSTRDGDLGSPLHF
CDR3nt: TGTGCCAGCTCTACCAGGGATGGGGACTTGGGCTCACCCCTCCACTTT

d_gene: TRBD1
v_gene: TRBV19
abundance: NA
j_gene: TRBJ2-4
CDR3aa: CASTGRGQHVAKNIQYF
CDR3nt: TGTGCGAGTACGGGCAGGGGGCAACACGTGGCCAAAAACATTCAGTACTTC

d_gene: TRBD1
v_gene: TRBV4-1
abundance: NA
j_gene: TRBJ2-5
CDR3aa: CASSQGRQGANKPQYF
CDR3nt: TGCGCCAGCAGCCAAGGTCGACAGGGGGCAAATAAGCCCCAGTACTTC

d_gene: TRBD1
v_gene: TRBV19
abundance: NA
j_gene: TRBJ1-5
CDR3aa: CASSILDRGRNQPQHF
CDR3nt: TGTGCCAGTAGTATCCTCGACAGGGGACGCAATCAGCCCCAGCATTTT

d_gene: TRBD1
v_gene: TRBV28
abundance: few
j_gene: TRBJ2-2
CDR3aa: CASSPGQGQNTGELFF
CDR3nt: TGTGCCAGCAGCCCCGGACAGGGGCAGAACACCGGGGAGCTGTTTTTT

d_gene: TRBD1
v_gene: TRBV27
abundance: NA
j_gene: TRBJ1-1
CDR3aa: CASSSTSTGVLTEAFF
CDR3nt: TGTGCCAGCAGTTCAACTTCTACAGGGGTCCTCACTGAAGCTTTCTTT

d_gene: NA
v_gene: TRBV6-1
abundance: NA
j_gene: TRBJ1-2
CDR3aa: CASSEQGLTGYTF
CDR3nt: TGTGCCAGCAGTGAACAGGGGCTGACTGGCTACACCTTC

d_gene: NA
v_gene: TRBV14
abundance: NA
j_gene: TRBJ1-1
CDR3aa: CASSFFGGTEASF
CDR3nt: TGTGCCAGCAGCTTCTTTGGGGGGACTGAAGCTTCCTTT

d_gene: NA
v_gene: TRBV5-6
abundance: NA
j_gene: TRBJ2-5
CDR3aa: CASSLQGKEETQYF
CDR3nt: TGTGCCAGCAGCTTACAGGGCAAAGAAGAGACCCAGTACTTC

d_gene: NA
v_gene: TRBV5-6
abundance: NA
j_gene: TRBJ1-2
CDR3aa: CASSAPQAGAGASYTF
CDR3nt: TGTGCCAGCAGCGCGCCGCAGGCAGGGGCGGGTGCGAGCTACACCTTC

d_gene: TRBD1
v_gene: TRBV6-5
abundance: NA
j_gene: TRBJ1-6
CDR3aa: CASSYWTGDNSPLHF
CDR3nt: TGTGCCAGCAGTTACTGGACAGGGGATAATTCACCCCTCCACTTT

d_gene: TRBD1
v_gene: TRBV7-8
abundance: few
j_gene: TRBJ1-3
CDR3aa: CASSSGQDSGNTIYF
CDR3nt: TGTGCCAGCAGCTCTGGACAGGACTCTGGAAACACCATATATTTT

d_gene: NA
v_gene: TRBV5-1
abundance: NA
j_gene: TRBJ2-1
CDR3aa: CASSLENSLYNEQFF
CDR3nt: TGCGCCAGCAGCTTGGAGAACAGCCTCTACAATGAGCAGTTCTTC

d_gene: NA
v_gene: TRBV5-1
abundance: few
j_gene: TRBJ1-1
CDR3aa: CASSLGAGNTEAFF
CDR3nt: TGCGCCAGCAGCCTGGGGGCCGGGAACACTGAAGCTTTCTTT

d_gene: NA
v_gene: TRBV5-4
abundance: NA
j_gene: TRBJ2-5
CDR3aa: CASSLAQPRETQYF
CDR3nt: TGTGCCAGCAGCTTGGCACAGCCCAGGGAGACCCAGTACTTC

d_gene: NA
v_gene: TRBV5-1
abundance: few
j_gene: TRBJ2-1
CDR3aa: CASSFQSPSDEQFF
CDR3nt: TGCGCCAGCAGCTTTCAATCCCCGAGCGATGAGCAGTTCTTC

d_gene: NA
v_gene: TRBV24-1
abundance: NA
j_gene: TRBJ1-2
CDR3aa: CATSDRGAGHGYTF
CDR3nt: TGTGCCACCAGTGATCGCGGGGCAGGGCATGGCTACACCTTC

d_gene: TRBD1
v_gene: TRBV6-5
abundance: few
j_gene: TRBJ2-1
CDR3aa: CASKVPAAETGLFF
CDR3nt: TGTGCCAGCAAGGTCCCGGCAGCGGAGACAGGGCTGTTCTTC

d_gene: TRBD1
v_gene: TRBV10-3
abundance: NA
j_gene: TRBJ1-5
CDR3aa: CAISESRGQSVAGNQPQHF
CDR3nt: TGTGCCATCAGTGAGTCGCGGGGACAGAGTGTAGCCGGCAATCAGCCCCAGCATTTT

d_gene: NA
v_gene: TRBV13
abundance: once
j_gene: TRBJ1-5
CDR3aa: CASSLPGAGQPQHF
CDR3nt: TGTGCCAGCAGCTTACCAGGGGCAGGTCAGCCCCAGCATTTT

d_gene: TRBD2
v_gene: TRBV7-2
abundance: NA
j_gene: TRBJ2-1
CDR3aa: CASSPPGLAGDAEQFF
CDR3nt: TGTGCCAGCAGCCCCCCGGGACTAGCGGGAGACGCTGAGCAGTTCTTC

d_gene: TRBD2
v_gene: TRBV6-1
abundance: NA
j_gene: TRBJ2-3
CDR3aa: CASSGLAGFFSTDTQYF
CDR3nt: TGTGCCAGCAGTGGACTAGCGGGGTTCTTTAGCACAGATACGCAGTATTTT

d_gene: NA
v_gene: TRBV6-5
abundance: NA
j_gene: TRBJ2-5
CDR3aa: CASSYPDTQETQYF
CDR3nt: TGTGCCAGCAGTTACCCAGACACCCAAGAGACCCAGTACTTC

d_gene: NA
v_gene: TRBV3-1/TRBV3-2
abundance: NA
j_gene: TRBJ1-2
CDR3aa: CASSQDLGYTF
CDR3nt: TGTGCCAGCAGCCAAGATTTAGGCTACACCTTC

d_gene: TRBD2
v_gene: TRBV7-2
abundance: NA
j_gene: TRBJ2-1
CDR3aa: CASSLGPLAGLSDDNEQFF
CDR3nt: TGTGCCAGCAGCTTAGGACCACTAGCGGGCCTATCGGATGACAATGAGCAGTTCTTC

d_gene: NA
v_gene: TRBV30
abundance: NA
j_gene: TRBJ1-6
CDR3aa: CAWSRGSPLHF
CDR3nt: TGTGCCTGGAGTCGAGGATCACCCCTCCACTTT

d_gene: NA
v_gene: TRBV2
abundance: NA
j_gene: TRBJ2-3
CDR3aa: CASNRRLEDTQYF
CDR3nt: TGTGCCAGCAACCGCCGTTTAGAAGATACGCAGTATTTT

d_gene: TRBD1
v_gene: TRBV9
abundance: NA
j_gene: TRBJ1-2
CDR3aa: CASSSRVGTDGGYTF
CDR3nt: TGTGCCAGCAGCTCCAGAGTCGGGACAGATGGAGGATACACCTTC

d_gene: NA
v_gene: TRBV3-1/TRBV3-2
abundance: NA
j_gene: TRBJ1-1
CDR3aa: CASSQDRRFSEAFF
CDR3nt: TGTGCCAGCAGCCAAGATCGGAGGTTCTCCGAAGCTTTCTTT

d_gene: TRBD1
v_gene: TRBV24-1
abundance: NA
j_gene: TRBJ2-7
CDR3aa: CATSDKGTDYEQYF
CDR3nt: TGTGCCACCAGTGATAAAGGGACAGACTACGAGCAGTACTTC

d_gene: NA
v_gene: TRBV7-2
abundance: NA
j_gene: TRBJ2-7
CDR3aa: CASSVAPAEGEQYF
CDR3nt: TGTGCCAGCAGCGTGGCCCCGGCGGAGGGCGAGCAGTACTTC

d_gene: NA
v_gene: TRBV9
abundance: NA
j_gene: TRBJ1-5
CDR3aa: CASSANQGQPQHF
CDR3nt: TGTGCCAGCAGCGCTAATCAGGGTCAGCCCCAGCATTTT

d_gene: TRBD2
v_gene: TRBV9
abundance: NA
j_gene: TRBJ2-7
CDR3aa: CASSDGTRSYEQYF
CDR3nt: TGTGCCAGCAGCGACGGGACTAGGTCCTACGAGCAGTACTTC

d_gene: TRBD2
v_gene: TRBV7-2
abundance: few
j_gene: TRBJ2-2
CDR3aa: CASSSVSGRAPTGELFF
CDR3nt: TGTGCCAGCAGCTCTGTTAGCGGGAGGGCTCCCACCGGGGAGCTGTTTTTT

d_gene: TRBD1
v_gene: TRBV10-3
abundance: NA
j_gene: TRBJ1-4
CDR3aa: CAISERQTGATNEKLFF
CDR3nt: TGTGCCATCAGTGAACGCCAGACAGGGGCAACTAATGAAAAACTGTTTTTT

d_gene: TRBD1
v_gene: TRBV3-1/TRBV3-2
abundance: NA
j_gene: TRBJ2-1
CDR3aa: CASRGQYNEQFF
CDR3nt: TGTGCCAGTCGGGGACAGTACAATGAGCAGTTCTTC

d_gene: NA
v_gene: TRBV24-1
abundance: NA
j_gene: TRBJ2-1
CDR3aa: CATRPDTNNEQFF
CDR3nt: TGTGCCACCAGACCTGACACGAACAATGAGCAGTTCTTC